This T cell receptor beta chain was profiled in a study of blood T cells in healthy people across ages. Primers used in a second PCR of roughly 6 to 12 cycles were a sample-barcoded 5' primer and a J-beta primer mix. The template-switch adaptor was a 5' adaptor with 12 random nucleotides. It tagged each cDNA molecule. TCRdb re-analysed the 5' RACE reads in MiXCR, keeping a single row per CDR3 protein. The sample lists about 930,000 distinct CDR3 sequences; about 27% were seen once. V was pared by 2 bases and J by 7 bases, with 6 bases of the junction left unmatched. CDR1 and CDR2 (germline): KGHSH, LQKENI. CDR3 length: 15 amino acids. The same specimen was also included in a second study, on T cells of mothers and their children.

This receptor was identified in a woman in her forties in good health. The material sequenced was blood. This chain links TRBV18 with TRBJ2-1, with 9 positions matching TRBD2. This CDR3 reads CASSPALSGGNEQFF. The CDR3 region has the DNA TGTGCCAGCTCACCAGCCCTTAGCGGGGGTAATGAGCAGTTCTTC.